One sample yielded the 31 T cell receptor beta chains listed below, sequenced in a study of T cells in Graves' hyperthyroidism and ophthalmopathy. The source material, RNA transcripts, was used to amplify TCR beta CDR3 regions. First-round RT-PCR targeting the TCR CDR3 was performed with the HTBI primer set. Using its own MiXCR run on the multiplex PCR reads, TCRdb lists one record per CDR3 protein. The sample lists roughly 570,000 distinct CDR3 sequences; 15% to 19% were seen once. Sequenced material: blood. All receptors derive from a young woman with Graves' hyperthyroidism.

This clonotype was observed many times. CDR3 in amino acids: CAWTASYGYTF. The CDR3 nucleotides are TGTGCCTGGACGGCATCCTATGGCTACACCTTC. This chain links TRBV30 with TRBJ1-2; the D is unclear. Between the trimmed V and J ends, which lost 4 bases and 4 bases, there was a span of 7 bases. The length of the CDR3 is 11 residues. Germline V gene data show CDR1 as GTSNPN and CDR2 as SVGIG (reference sequence).

This clonotype was picked up a small number of times. The chain employs TRBV5-4 and TRBJ2-7; D is perhaps TRBD1 or TRBD2 (5 bases each). The CDR3 contains 16 residues. The germline V gene has CDR1 SGHNT and CDR2 YYREEE (reference sequence). V was cut by 4 bases and J by 2 bases, with 19 bases left in between. This CDR3 reads CASSVRSGTAPYEQYF. The CDR3 DNA is TGTGCCAGCAGCGTAAGATCCGGGACGGCCCCCTACGAGCAGTACTTC.

Many counts were recorded for this clonotype. The chain carries TRBV15 and TRBJ2-1; D is uncertain. The CDR3 is made up of 18 amino acids. Germline-derived CDR1 and CDR2 are LNHNV and YYDKDF (reference sequence). Trimming removed 1 base at V and 7 bases at J, with 23 bases between. DNA for the CDR3: TGTGCCACCAGCAGAGTCCGTTCGGGCGGCCCGGGCGTAAATGAGCAGTTCTTC. Translated: CATSRVRSGGPGVNEQFF.

The chain combines TRBV9 with TRBJ2-5; D might be TRBD2 (6 bases). The CDR3 is 14 residues long. Germline values: CDR1 SGDLS, CDR2 YYNGEE. Trimming took 2 bases from V and 5 from J, leaving 13 bases between them. The CDR3 loop is CASSVGLGGETQYF. The DNA for the CDR3 is TGTGCCAGCAGCGTCGGCCTTGGAGGGGAGACCCAGTACTTC.

The table lists this clonotype with many counts. The chain employs TRBV18 and TRBJ1-1; D remains unclear. The ends were cut back, 1 base at V and 5 bases at J, with 5 bases in the middle. The CDR3 is made up of 12 amino acids. The V gene's germline CDR1 is KGHSH and CDR2 LQKENI. This chain's CDR3 is CASSPRQTEAFF. DNA of the CDR3: TGTGCCAGCTCACCACGGCAGACTGAAGCTTTCTTT. The full variable domain, its missing parts supplied by reference TRBV18 and TRBJ1-1, is NAGVMQNPRHLVRRRGQEARLRCSPMKGHSHVYWYRQLPEEGLKFMVYLQKENIIDESGMPKERFSAEFPKEGPSILRIQQVVRGDSAAYFCASSPRQTEAFFGQGTRLTVV.

In this sample, this clonotype turned up a few times. The chain carries TRBV10-2 and TRBJ1-5; unclear D gene. Between the trimmed V and J ends, which lost 1 base and 0 bases, there was a span of 7 bases. The CDR3 spans 15 residues. Germline CDR1 WSHSY, CDR2 SAAADI. The CDR3 reads CASSEYEDSNQPQHF. CDR3 bases: TGCGCCAGCAGTGAGTACGAAGATAGCAATCAGCCCCAGCATTTT.

This clonotype was observed many times. The rearrangement uses TRBV2 and TRBJ2-1, with D unclear. This CDR3 is 11 amino acids long. Trimming pared 1 base from V and 9 bases from J, leaving 4 bases between. Germline CDR1 is SNHLY and CDR2 is FYNNEI. CDR3 DNA sequence: TGTGCCAGCAGTGAAGGATTTGAGCAGTTCTTC. Translation: CASSEGFEQFF.

This clonotype was seen only a few times. V gene TRBV20-1 combines with J gene TRBJ2-7; 13 bases align to TRBD2. This CDR3 comprises 18 residues. V shed 6 bases, J shed 0 bases, and the junction held 14 bases outside the gene matches. Germline CDR1 DFQATT, CDR2 SNEGSKA (reference sequence). As DNA, the CDR3 is TGCAGTGCAAATCCGGGACTAGCGGGACATGCTAGCTCCTACGAGCAGTACTTC. Translation: CSANPGLAGHASSYEQYF.

The rearrangement uses TRBV4-1 and TRBJ2-7; 9 bases align to TRBD1. CDR1 is MGHRA, CDR2 YSYEKL, per germline. This CDR3 comprises 15 residues. The junction had 6 bases not matched to a gene; V was cut back by 0 bases and J by 6 bases. The chain's CDR3 is CASSQEMGQGSEQYF. In DNA, the CDR3 is TGCGCCAGCAGCCAAGAAATGGGACAGGGCAGCGAGCAGTACTTC.

The chain has TRBV27 and TRBJ2-1, with no clear D. This CDR3 is built from 16 residues. Trimming left V 4 bases short and J 3 bases short, with 16 bases between. Germline values: CDR1 MNHEY, CDR2 SMNVEV (reference sequence). The CDR3 DNA follows: TGTGCCAGCAGTTCCGACCCCCTAGGGTACTACAATGAGCAGTTCTTC. Residues: CASSSDPLGYYNEQFF.

The V gene is TRBV7-8, the J gene TRBJ2-1; 9 bases match TRBD1. The CDR3 spans 17 residues. Germline V gives CDR1 SGHVS, CDR2 FQNEAQ. V was clipped by 0 bases and J by 8 bases; unmatched bases: 11. This CDR3 is CASSLARVRTGAYEQFF. The CDR3 nucleotides read TGTGCCAGCAGCTTAGCGCGGGTTAGGACAGGGGCCTATGAGCAGTTCTTC.

This clonotype was seen only a few times. The V and J genes are TRBV5-1 and TRBJ2-7, with D perhaps matching TRBD2 (6 bases). Between the trimmed V and J ends, which lost 0 bases and 2 bases, there was a span of 12 bases. Germline V gives CDR1 SGHRS, CDR2 YFSETQ. The CDR3 contains 15 residues. Written as DNA, the CDR3 is TGCGCCAGCAGCTTGGAGTCTAGCGCAGCCTACGAGCAGTACTTC. Amino acid sequence: CASSLESSAAYEQYF.

The gene calls are TRBV27 and TRBJ1-5; no reliable D call. CDR1 MNHEY and CDR2 SMNVEV come from the germline V gene (reference sequence). The CDR3 has 14 residues. V dropped 3 bases and J dropped 3 bases, with 9 bases sitting between them. CDR3 residues: CASSFMGDNQPQHF. DNA for the CDR3: TGTGCCAGCAGTTTTATGGGAGACAATCAGCCCCAGCATTTT.

The sample holds many counts of this clonotype. The rearrangement joins TRBV28 to TRBJ2-5, with D hard to call. The CDR3 runs to 12 residues. Trimming took 6 bases from V and 5 from J, leaving 10 bases between them. Per the germline V gene, CDR1 is MDHEN and CDR2 is SYDVKM. Here the CDR3 reads CASRETLETQYF. In DNA form, the CDR3 reads TGTGCCAGCAGAGAGACTCTGGAGACCCAGTACTTC.

The J gene is TRBJ2-3, the V gene TRBV9; 8 nucleotides line up with TRBD2. Germline lookup yields CDR1 SGDLS and CDR2 YYNGEE. The CDR3 covers 15 residues. V shed 6 bases and J 4 bases; nucleotides not matched to a gene: 10. CDR3 nucleotide sequence: TGTGCCAGCAATCGAGCGGGAGCTGTGGCAGATACGCAGTATTTT. This sequence encodes CASNRAGAVADTQYF.

This chain links TRBV6-1 with TRBJ2-6; 7 nucleotides line up with TRBD1. V lost 6 bases to trimming and J lost 2 bases; unmatched junction nucleotides: 7. The length of the CDR3 is 16 residues. Germline loops: CDR1 MNHNS, CDR2 SASEGT. The CDR3 bases are TGTGCCAGCAGAGACGTACAGGGGACTGGGGCCAACGTCCTGACTTTC. Residues: CASRDVQGTGANVLTF.

This clonotype showed up many times. This chain links TRBV3-1 with TRBJ1-1, with D tentatively TRBD1 (5 bases). From germline, CDR1 is LGHDT and CDR2 YNNKEL (reference sequence). The CDR3 is 16 amino acids. V was trimmed by 1 base and J by 9 bases, leaving 21 bases between them. This chain's CDR3 is CASSQVMGVTLGQAFF. The CDR3 DNA sequence: TGTGCCAGCAGCCAAGTAATGGGGGTAACGCTGGGACAAGCTTTCTTT. Full variable domain (remainder filled in from reference TRBV3-1 and TRBJ1-1): DTAVSQTPKYLVTQMGNDKSIKCEQNLGHDTMYWYKQDSKKFLKIMFSYNNKELIINETVPNRFSPKSPDKAHLNLHINSLELGDSAVYFCASSQVMGVTLGQAFFGQGTRLTVV.

At least ten counts were recorded for this clonotype. V is TRBV10-3 and J is TRBJ2-1; a possible D gene is TRBD1 (5 bases). V lost 1 base to trimming and J lost 8 bases, with 6 bases between them. The CDR3 is made up of 12 amino acids. Germline CDR1 is ENHRY and CDR2 is SYGVKD. CDR3: CAISELGDEQFF. The CDR3 region has the DNA TGTGCCATCAGTGAGTTAGGGGATGAGCAGTTCTTC.

The chain recombines TRBV28 with TRBJ1-3; no reliable D call. Looked up from germline, CDR1 is MDHEN and CDR2 is SYDVKM. There are 14 residues in the CDR3. V shed 5 bases and J shed 3 bases, with 11 bases lying between them. CDR3 loop: CASSGGGHGNTIYF. The CDR3, as DNA: TGTGCCAGCAGTGGTGGAGGGCATGGAAACACCATATATTTT. Drawing the rest from reference TRBV28 and TRBJ1-3, the complete variable domain is DVKVTQSSRYLVKRTGEKVFLECVQDMDHENMFWYRQDPGLGLRLIYFSYDVKMKEKGDIPEGYSVSREKKERFSLILESASTNQTSMYLCASSGGGHGNTIYFGEGSWLTVV.

In its sample, this clonotype was seen many times. The chain links TRBV2 to TRBJ1-5; unclear D gene. Trimming took off 1 base at V and 6 bases at J, with 7 bases between the two ends. The CDR3 is 13 residues long. Germline loops: CDR1 SNHLY, CDR2 FYNNEI. The CDR3 region has the DNA TGTGCCAGCAGTGAAGGGTGGGGTCAGCCCCAGCATTTT. Amino acids: CASSEGWGQPQHF.

This rearrangement joins TRBV27 to TRBJ2-7, with TRBD2 as a possible D gene (5 bases). Germline CDR1 MNHEY, CDR2 SMNVEV (reference sequence). The CDR3 is 13 residues long. The ends were cut back, 2 bases at V and 3 bases at J, with 8 bases in the middle. The CDR3 sequence: CASSLEGVYEQYF. As DNA, the CDR3 is TGTGCCAGCAGTTTAGAGGGAGTCTACGAGCAGTACTTC.

This clonotype has a handful of counts. The CDR3, as DNA: TGTGCCAGCAGCGTAGGGGTAGGTAGCGGGGGAAACGAGCAGTACTTC. Its translation: CASSVGVGSGGNEQYF. This chain uses TRBV9 with TRBJ2-7; 9 nucleotides match TRBD2. This CDR3 has 16 amino acids. V lost 0 bases, J lost 5 bases, and 9 bases stayed unmatched. Germline assignment: CDR1 SGDLS and CDR2 YYNGEE.

This clonotype was observed many times. The V gene is TRBV20-1, the J gene TRBJ2-1; D ambiguous. CDR1 DFQATT and CDR2 SNEGSKA come from the germline V gene (reference sequence). V lost 6 bases, J lost 9 bases, and 9 bases lay in between. This CDR3 contains 10 residues. Here the CDR3 reads CSALLSEQFF. CDR3 DNA sequence: TGCAGTGCCCTATTGAGTGAGCAGTTCTTC.

This clonotype was observed many times. CDR3 in amino acids: CASSLGSGSISYEQYF. The CDR3 coding sequence is TGTGCCAGCAGCTTAGGGAGCGGGAGTATATCCTACGAGCAGTACTTC. The rearrangement joins TRBV11-2 to TRBJ2-7; 8 nucleotides line up with TRBD2. Per germline, CDR1 SGHAT and CDR2 FQNNGV. The CDR3 extends over 16 amino acids. After removal of 1 base from V and 1 base from J, the junction contained 6 bases not matched to a gene.

This clonotype was seen a few times. This rearrangement joins TRBV25-1 to TRBJ2-7; 7 bases are a match to TRBD2. V was clipped by 7 bases and J by 6 bases; unmatched bases: 6. This CDR3 region has 12 residues. Looked up from germline, CDR1 is MGHDK and CDR2 is SYGVNS. In nucleotides, the CDR3 is TGTGCCAGCATCACTTCGGGAGGCGAGCAGTACTTC. It encodes CASITSGGEQYF.

Of note for this clonotype: The junction departs from the called germline gene at one end, perhaps through a read error. This rearrangement joins TRBV29-1 to TRBJ1-2; D call uncertain. From germline, CDR1 is SQVTM and CDR2 ANQGSEA. There are 12 residues in the CDR3. The CDR3 sequence is CSATAPNYGHTF. The CDR3 region has the DNA TGCAGCGCCACAGCCCCTAACTATGGCCACACCTTC.

This clonotype appeared many times. The chain carries TRBV20-1 and TRBJ2-3, with 10 bases identical to TRBD2. The CDR3 covers 13 residues. V lost 1 base and J lost 6; bases outside the gene matches: 1. The germline V gene has CDR1 DFQATT and CDR2 SNEGSKA (reference sequence). This CDR3 reads CSARGSGRDTQYF. DNA of the CDR3: TGCAGTGCTAGAGGTAGCGGGAGGGATACGCAGTATTTT.

This clonotype was counted only a few times. The gene calls are TRBV29-1 and TRBJ2-7, with D perhaps matching TRBD2 (5 bases). CDR3 length: 13 residues. Germline loops: CDR1 SQVTM, CDR2 ANQGSEA. Trimming pared 5 bases from V and 0 bases from J, leaving 11 bases between. The CDR3 region has the DNA TGCAGCGTTCGGGGTGGGAGCTCCTACGAGCAGTACTTC. This encodes CSVRGGSSYEQYF.

This clonotype has more than one count but fewer than ten. J is TRBJ2-2 and V is TRBV7-2; TRBD2 matches at 8 bases. J gave up 7 bases and V 3 bases, and 7 bases lay outside the gene matches. CDR1 is SGHTA, CDR2 FQGNSA, per germline. CDR3 length: 15 residues. CDR3 bases: TGTGCCAGCAGCTTGACGGGAGGGCCGATCGGGGAGCTGTTTTTT. The encoded protein is CASSLTGGPIGELFF. The full variable domain, in which reference TRBV7-2 and TRBJ2-2 provide the parts outside the CDR3, is GAGVSQSPSNKVTEKGKDVELRCDPISGHTALYWYRQSLGQGLEFLIYFQGNSAPDKSGLPSDRFSAERTGGSVSTLTIQRTQQEDSAVYLCASSLTGGPIGELFFGEGSRLTVL.

This clonotype was seen at least ten times. The J gene is TRBJ2-3, the V gene TRBV2; 7 nucleotides agree with TRBD2. There are 15 residues in the CDR3. Germline assignment: CDR1 SNHLY and CDR2 FYNNEI. With 8 bases clipped from V and 2 bases from J, the junction kept 10 bases outside the gene matches. CDR3 loop: CASGGGGPDTDTQYF. Written as DNA, the CDR3 is TGTGCCAGCGGAGGCGGGGGACCCGACACAGATACGCAGTATTTT.

The chain joins TRBV6-5 to TRBJ2-3; unclear D gene. The CDR3 sequence is 16 residues long. Between the trimmed V and J ends, which lost 2 bases and 0 bases, there was a span of 12 bases. Germline CDR1 reads MNHEY; CDR2 reads SVGAGI. The CDR3 protein is CASSYGGSTSTDTQYF. The CDR3 DNA reads as TGTGCCAGCAGTTACGGCGGCAGTACTAGCACAGATACGCAGTATTTT.